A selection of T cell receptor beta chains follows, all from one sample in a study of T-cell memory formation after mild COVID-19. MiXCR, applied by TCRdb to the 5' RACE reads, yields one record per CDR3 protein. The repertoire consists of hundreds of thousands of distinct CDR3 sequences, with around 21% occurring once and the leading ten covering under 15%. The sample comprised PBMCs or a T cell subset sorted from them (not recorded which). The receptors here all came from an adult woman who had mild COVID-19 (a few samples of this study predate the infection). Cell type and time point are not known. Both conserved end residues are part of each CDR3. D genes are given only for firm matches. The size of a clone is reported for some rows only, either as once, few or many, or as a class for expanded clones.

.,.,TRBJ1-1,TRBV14,TGTGCCAGCAGCCCGGATGACGGGGGCCCGAACACTGAAGCTTTCTTT,CASSPDDGGPNTEAFF
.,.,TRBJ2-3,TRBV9,TGTGCCAGCAGCGTAGTGGCTAGCGTGGGAGGTAGCACAGATACGCAGTATTTT,CASSVVASVGGSTDTQYF
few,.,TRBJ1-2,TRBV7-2,TGTGCCAGCAGCTTAGGCTCCGGTATGAACTATGGCTACACCTTC,CASSLGSGMNYGYTF
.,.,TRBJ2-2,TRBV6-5,TGTGCCAGTTTATCATTGTCGAACACCGGGGAGCTGTTTTTT,CASLSLSNTGELFF
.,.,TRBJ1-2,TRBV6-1,TGTGCCAGCAGTCTCGCCGGCCCGGGGGGGACCAGGAGCTACACCTTC,CASSLAGPGGTRSYTF
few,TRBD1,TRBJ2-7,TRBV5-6,TGTGCCAGCAGCTTGTGGGGACAGGGGGTTTACGAGCAGTACTTC,CASSLWGQGVYEQYF
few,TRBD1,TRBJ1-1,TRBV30,TGTGCCTGGAGTACCCCGTTGACAGGGGGCGAAGCTTTCTTT,CAWSTPLTGGEAFF
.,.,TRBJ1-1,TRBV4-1,TGCGCCAGCAGCCAAGCGGGCGGGCCTGAAGCTTTCTTT,CASSQAGGPEAFF
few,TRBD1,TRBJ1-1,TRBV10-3,TGTGCCATCCGGGAGCGGGGACAGGGATACAACACTGAAGCTTTCTTT,CAIRERGQGYNTEAFF
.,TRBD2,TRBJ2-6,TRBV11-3,TGTGCCAGCAGCTTCTTAGCGGGGCTCTCTGGGGCCAACGTCCTGACTTTC,CASSFLAGLSGANVLTF
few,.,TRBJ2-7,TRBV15,TGTGCCACCAGCAGAGATAGGGCGGGTACCTACGAGCAGTACTTC,CATSRDRAGTYEQYF
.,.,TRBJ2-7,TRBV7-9,TGTGCCAGCCAGGGGGGCTCCTACGAGCAGTACTTC,CASQGGSYEQYF
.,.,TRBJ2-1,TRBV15,TGTGCCACCAGCAGAGATCTGGGGGGAGGCTACAATGAGCAGTTCTTC,CATSRDLGGGYNEQFF
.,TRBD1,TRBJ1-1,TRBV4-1,TGCGCCAGCAGCCAAGAGCCTGTGGGACAGGGGTTTATGAACACTGAAGCTTTCTTT,CASSQEPVGQGFMNTEAFF
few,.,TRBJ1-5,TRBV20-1,TGCAGTGCTAGAGATAGAGTGGGCAATCAGCCCCAGCATTTT,CSARDRVGNQPQHF
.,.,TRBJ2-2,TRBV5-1,TGCGCCAGCAGCTTGGGTCCCCTCACAAGGGGTCCCACCGGGGAGCTGTTTTTT,CASSLGPLTRGPTGELFF
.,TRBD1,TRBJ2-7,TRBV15,TGTGCCACCAGCAGAGGGGGAGGGGGACAGGGGCTTCGCGAGCAGTACTTC,CATSRGGGGQGLREQYF
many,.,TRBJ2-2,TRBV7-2,TGTGCCAGCAGCCGAAAAAGATTGGCAGCCTTGAGCACCGGGGAGCTGTTTTTT,CASSRKRLAALSTGELFF
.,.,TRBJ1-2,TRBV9,TGTGCCAGCAGCGGAGCACAGGGTACGGGCTATGGCTACACCTTC,CASSGAQGTGYGYTF
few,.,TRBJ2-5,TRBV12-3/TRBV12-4,TGTGCCAGCAGTTTTAGAACAGGTGGGGGTTGGAAGACCCAGTACTTC,CASSFRTGGGWKTQYF
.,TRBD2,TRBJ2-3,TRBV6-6,TGTGCCAGCAGTTACTCGGCTAGCGGGAGTATCTCAGATACGCAGTATTTT,CASSYSASGSISDTQYF
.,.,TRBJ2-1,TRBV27,TGTGCCAGCAGGCACGGTCAGGTCTCTCGCCTTGAGCAGTTCTTC,CASRHGQVSRLEQFF
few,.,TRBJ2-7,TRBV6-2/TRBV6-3,TGTGCCAGCAGTTACATCCACTACGAGCAGTACTTC,CASSYIHYEQYF
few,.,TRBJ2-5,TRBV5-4,TGTGCCAGCAGCCCGTTGGGGGCTCCCAAGGAGACCCAGTACTTC,CASSPLGAPKETQYF
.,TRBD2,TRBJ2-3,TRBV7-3,TGTGCCAGCAGCACCCGACTAGCGGGAGACCCGGAGGATACGCAGTATTTT,CASSTRLAGDPEDTQYF